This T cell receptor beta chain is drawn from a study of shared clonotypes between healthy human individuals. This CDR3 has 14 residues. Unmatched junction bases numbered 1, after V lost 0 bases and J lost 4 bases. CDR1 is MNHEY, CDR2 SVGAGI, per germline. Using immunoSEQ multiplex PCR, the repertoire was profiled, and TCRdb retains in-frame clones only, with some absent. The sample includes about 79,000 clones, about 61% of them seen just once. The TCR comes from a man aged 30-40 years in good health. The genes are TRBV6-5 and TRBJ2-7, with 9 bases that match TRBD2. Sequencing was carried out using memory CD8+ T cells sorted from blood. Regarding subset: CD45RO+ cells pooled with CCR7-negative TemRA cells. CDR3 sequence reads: CASSYSSGSYEQYF. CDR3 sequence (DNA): TGTGCCAGCAGTTACTCTAGCGGGAGTTACGAGCAGTACTTC.